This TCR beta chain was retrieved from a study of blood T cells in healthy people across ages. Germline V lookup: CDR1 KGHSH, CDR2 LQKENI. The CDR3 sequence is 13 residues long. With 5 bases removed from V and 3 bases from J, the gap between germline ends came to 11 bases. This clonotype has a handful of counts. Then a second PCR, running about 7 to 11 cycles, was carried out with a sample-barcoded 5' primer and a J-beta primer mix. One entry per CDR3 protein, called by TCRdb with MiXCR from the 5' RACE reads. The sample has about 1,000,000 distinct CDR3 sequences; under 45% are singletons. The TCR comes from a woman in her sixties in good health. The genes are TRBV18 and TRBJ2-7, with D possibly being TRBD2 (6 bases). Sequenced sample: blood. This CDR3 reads CASSLGLNYEQYF. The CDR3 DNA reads TGTGCCAGCTCATTGGGACTCAACTACGAGCAGTACTTC.